The TCR beta chain described here comes from a study of blood T cells in healthy people across ages. Together with a sample-barcoded 5' primer, a J-beta primer mix was included in a second PCR lasting about 7 to 12 cycles. TCRdb fed the 5' RACE reads into MiXCR, producing one record per CDR3 protein. The sample yields hundreds of thousands of distinct CDR3 sequences, roughly 20% seen once. About this clonotype: Its antigen is unknown.

Germline V gene lookup returns CDR1 MDHEN and CDR2 SYDVKM. With 8 bases removed from V and 2 bases from J, the gap between germline ends came to 9 bases. The length of the CDR3 is 12 residues. General study findings and limits: The study found more naive CD4+ cells and higher diversity in long-lived than aged donors.

The specimen sequenced was blood. The receptor comes from a man aged 65 to 79 in good health. The V and J genes are TRBV28 and TRBJ2-5; D is possibly TRBD1 (5 bases). CDR3 protein: CASGRQQETQYF. CDR3 in DNA: TGTGCCAGCGGCCGACAGCAAGAGACCCAGTACTTC. Combining the CDR3 with reference TRBV28 and TRBJ2-5 gives the whole variable domain DVKVTQSSRYLVKRTGEKVFLECVQDMDHENMFWYRQDPGLGLRLIYFSYDVKMKEKGDIPEGYSVSREKKERFSLILESASTNQTSMYLCASGRQQETQYFGPGTRLLVL.